This T cell receptor beta chain was sequenced during a study of blood T cell repertoires in COVID-19. The data were produced by immunoSEQ multiplex PCR, yet TCRdb's version contains in-frame clones alone and is incomplete. The repertoire includes about 300,000 clones, around 87% of them detected once, and 1.3% sits in the top ten. J gave up 6 bases and V 0 bases, and 2 bases lay outside the gene matches. The CDR3 has 14 residues. The germline CDR1 and CDR2 sequences are MNHEY and SVGAGI. The J gene is TRBJ1-2, the V gene TRBV6-5; 9 bases fit TRBD1. Source material: peripheral blood. The sequence derives from a man aged 65 to 79 with acute or convalescent COVID-19. The CDR3 region is CASSYSRTGDGYTF. In DNA, the CDR3 is TGTGCCAGCAGTTACTCTCGGACAGGGGATGGCTACACCTTC.